These T cell receptor beta chains were read from a single sample in a study of shared clonotypes between healthy human individuals. Clones were read by immunoSEQ multiplex PCR, and TCRdb kept only the in-frame ones, dropping some. The table has about 1,900,000 clones, 85% to 95% seen once; the top ten hold around 1%. Sequencing was carried out using naive CD8+ T cells sorted from blood. The receptors shown here come from a man aged 18 to 30 in good health. CDR3s include the opening cysteine and the closing phenylalanine or tryptophan. Fields, in order: J gene, D gene, V gene, clone size, CDR3 protein, CDR3 DNA. D genes are given only for firm matches. Size is stated for part of the rows, as once, few or many counts, or as a class when the clone is expanded.

J: TRBJ2-7; D: .; V: TRBV11-2; size: .; CDR3: CASSGDYPYEQYF; DNA: TGTGCCAGCAGCGGTGACTACCCCTACGAGCAGTACTTC
J: TRBJ1-1; D: .; V: TRBV7-8; size: once; CDR3: CASSPGTGLNTEAFF; DNA: TGTGCCAGCAGCCCTGGGACGGGACTGAACACTGAAGCTTTCTTT
J: TRBJ2-7; D: .; V: TRBV27; size: .; CDR3: CASSPRGGGAFLYEQYF; DNA: TGTGCCAGCAGTCCAAGAGGAGGGGGCGCTTTTCTGTACGAGCAGTACTTC
J: TRBJ1-1; D: TRBD1; V: TRBV7-9; size: .; CDR3: CASSLLGGLNTEAFF; DNA: TGTGCCAGCAGCTTACTAGGGGGCTTGAACACTGAAGCTTTCTTT
J: TRBJ2-7; D: .; V: TRBV6-5; size: .; CDR3: CASSYGAGSSYEQYF; DNA: TGTGCCAGCAGTTACGGAGCAGGGAGCTCCTACGAGCAGTACTTC
J: TRBJ1-6; D: .; V: TRBV27; size: few; CDR3: CASTPGLGGSPLHF; DNA: TGTGCCAGCACTCCCGGACTGGGAGGGTCACCCCTCCACTTT
J: TRBJ1-2; D: TRBD1; V: TRBV10-3; size: .; CDR3: CAISRDSRGYTF; DNA: TGTGCCATCAGTAGGGACAGTCGGGGCTACACCTTC
J: TRBJ2-7; D: TRBD1; V: TRBV2; size: .; CDR3: CASNEEGQGYSYEQYF; DNA: TGTGCCAGCAACGAGGAGGGACAGGGGTATTCCTACGAGCAGTACTTC
J: TRBJ2-5; D: TRBD2; V: TRBV4-1; size: .; CDR3: CASSQDYGTMQETQYF; DNA: TGCGCCAGCAGCCAAGATTACGGGACTATGCAAGAGACCCAGTACTTC
J: TRBJ1-1; D: TRBD1; V: TRBV19; size: .; CDR3: CAIHPFRGRTEAFF; DNA: TGTGCCATTCACCCCTTCAGGGGGCGCACTGAAGCTTTCTTT
J: TRBJ1-2; D: .; V: TRBV7-8; size: .; CDR3: CASSPVPGQGAYGYTF; DNA: TGTGCCAGCAGCCCCGTACCGGGCCAGGGTGCCTATGGCTACACCTTC
J: TRBJ2-7; D: .; V: TRBV4-1; size: .; CDR3: CASSQFPGQDDEQYF; DNA: TGCGCCAGCAGCCAATTTCCGGGACAAGACGACGAGCAGTACTTC
J: TRBJ2-5; D: TRBD2; V: TRBV28; size: .; CDR3: CASSPGAGGVLETQYF; DNA: TGTGCCAGCAGCCCCGGAGCGGGGGGAGTTCTAGAGACCCAGTACTTC
J: TRBJ1-5; D: .; V: TRBV27; size: .; CDR3: CASSGINQPQHF; DNA: TGTGCCAGCAGTGGGATCAATCAGCCCCAGCATTTT
J: TRBJ2-7; D: TRBD1; V: TRBV27; size: .; CDR3: CASSPSQGEASYEQYF; DNA: TGTGCCAGCAGTCCATCCCAGGGGGAAGCCTCCTACGAGCAGTACTTC
J: TRBJ2-3; D: .; V: TRBV5-4; size: .; CDR3: CASSIRGAPRWTDTQYF; DNA: TGTGCCAGCAGCATTCGCGGAGCCCCCAGATGGACAGATACGCAGTATTTT
J: TRBJ1-5; D: TRBD1; V: TRBV19; size: .; CDR3: CASRKGAYGNQPQHF; DNA: TGTGCCAGTAGAAAGGGGGCTTACGGCAATCAGCCCCAGCATTTT
J: TRBJ2-7; D: .; V: TRBV6-1; size: .; CDR3: CASSEWGDNPYEQYF; DNA: TGTGCCAGCAGTGAATGGGGTGACAACCCCTACGAGCAGTACTTC
J: TRBJ2-5; D: .; V: TRBV5-4; size: .; CDR3: CASSLVGASETQYF; DNA: TGTGCCAGCAGCTTGGTAGGGGCTAGCGAGACCCAGTACTTC
J: TRBJ2-4; D: TRBD2; V: TRBV2; size: once; CDR3: CASSEASGIAKNIQYF; DNA: TGTGCCAGCAGTGAGGCTAGCGGAATAGCCAAAAACATTCAGTACTTC
J: TRBJ1-5; D: .; V: TRBV30; size: .; CDR3: CAWGIENSGNQPQHF; DNA: TGTGCCTGGGGAATCGAGAACAGCGGCAATCAGCCCCAGCATTTT
J: TRBJ1-4; D: TRBD1; V: TRBV7-8; size: .; CDR3: CASSPTGGFEKLFF; DNA: TGTGCCAGCAGCCCGACAGGGGGCTTTGAAAAACTGTTTTTT
J: TRBJ1-1; D: .; V: TRBV6-5; size: .; CDR3: CASSYRRDTEAFF; DNA: TGTGCCAGCAGTTACCGGAGAGACACTGAAGCTTTCTTT
J: TRBJ2-1; D: TRBD2; V: TRBV27; size: .; CDR3: CASSLIWREFNDEQFF; DNA: TGTGCCAGCAGTTTAATCTGGCGGGAGTTCAACGATGAGCAGTTCTTC
J: TRBJ2-7; D: .; V: TRBV7-9; size: .; CDR3: CASSSTNSYEQYF; DNA: TGTGCCAGCAGCTCCACAAATTCCTACGAGCAGTACTTC
J: TRBJ2-7; D: TRBD1; V: TRBV6-5; size: .; CDR3: CATSVEQGFLEQYF; DNA: TGTGCCACTTCCGTCGAACAGGGGTTTCTCGAGCAGTACTTC
J: TRBJ2-7; D: TRBD2; V: TRBV7-9; size: once; CDR3: CASSQAGDEQYF; DNA: TGTGCCAGCAGCCAGGCGGGGGACGAGCAGTACTTC
J: TRBJ2-3; D: .; V: TRBV21-1; size: .; CDR3: CASRRLGAWMADTQYF; DNA: TGTGCCAGCAGGAGGTTGGGGGCGTGGATGGCAGATACGCAGTATTTT